The clone carrying this T cell receptor (beta chain) was detected only a few times. The antigen is undetermined. A library of TCRbeta sequences, prepared with unique molecular identifiers, was generated. TCRdb analysed the PCR reads with MiXCR anew, one entry per CDR3 protein. The sample lists tens of thousands of distinct CDR3 sequences; around 15% were seen once. There are 13 residues in the CDR3. Trimming took 5 bases from V and 8 from J; bases not matched to a gene: 6. Germline CDR1 MNHNS, CDR2 SASEGT. The data are from a study of T-cell reconstitution after alpha-beta-depleted transplantation in children. Findings and caveats of the study: After transplant, at about two months, alpha-beta T cells were reportedly derived from several hundred expanded graft clones. It was surviving recipient T cells and thymic progenitors that gave some patients high TCRbeta diversity at day 60. Counts and diversity of T cells one year after transplant came mostly from newly produced T cells.

The sample consisted of PBMCs, mostly from graft donor cells, taken 180 days after TCRalphabeta/CD19-depleted stem cell transplant. The chain has TRBV6-1 and TRBJ2-1; 7 positions agree with TRBD1. The source is a male patient aged 2 to 10 who had a stem cell transplant for acute lymphoblastic leukemia, so the T cells may come from the graft donor. The chain's CDR3 is CASSRQGAYEQFF. The CDR3 DNA follows: TGTGCCAGCAGTCGACAGGGAGCGTATGAGCAGTTCTTC.